This T cell receptor beta chain is from a study of early T cells in non-severe SARS-CoV-2 infection. Study-wide background: The input, bulk RNA from unsorted whole blood, was sequenced, and chains were unpaired. Study observations and caveats: VDJdb matching favored anti-spike CD8 responses, missing private and CD4 specificities.

This clonotype appeared many times. The antigen remains undetermined. As part of library construction, unique molecular identifiers were attached to individual cDNA molecules. TCRdb passed the 5' RACE reads through MiXCR, listing each CDR3 protein once. The data show some 81,000 distinct CDR3 sequences, about 9.6% seen once. Sequenced material: whole blood. The TCR comes from an adult who was a healthcare worker with PCR-confirmed SARS-CoV-2 infection or an uninfected control (not recorded which).

The CDR3 region is CASSQESISYEQYF. CDR3 sequence (DNA): TGCGCCAGCAGCCAGGAGTCGATATCCTACGAGCAGTACTTC. The rearrangement links TRBV5-1 to TRBJ2-7, with D hard to call. CDR3 length: 14 amino acids. Germline V gene sequence: CDR1 SGHRS, CDR2 YFSETQ. V was pared by 4 bases and J by 1 base, with 12 bases between.